Listed below are T cell receptor beta chains from one sample, sequenced in a study of cytomegalovirus exposure and HLA in healthy donors. Profiling relied on immunoSEQ multiplex PCR, and the TCRdb table lists in-frame clones only, not all of them. This sample has 190,000 or so clones, with 84% found just once. Sequenced input: PBMCs. Receptors were obtained from a woman aged 18 to 35 in good health and CMV-seropositive. The CDR3 runs from the conserved cysteine through the conserved F or W. The D gene is left open where the match is weak. The size entry is marked missing in some rows and otherwise reads once, few, many or a size class.

D	J	size	V	CDR3	DNA
TRBD2	TRBJ2-7	once	TRBV2	CASSEIAGGKYEQYF	TGTGCCAGCAGTGAAATAGCGGGGGGGAAATACGAGCAGTACTTC
TRBD2	TRBJ2-5	NA	TRBV9	CASSGSGGIRETQYF	TGTGCCAGCAGCGGTAGCGGGGGAATTCGAGAGACCCAGTACTTC
NA	TRBJ2-2	NA	TRBV10-1	CAMVGRLGYSGELFF	TGCGCCATGGTGGGCCGACTAGGGTATAGCGGGGAGCTGTTTTTT
NA	TRBJ1-1	NA	TRBV5-1	CASSYPGNTEAFF	TGCGCCAGCAGCTACCCGGGGAACACTGAAGCTTTCTTT
NA	TRBJ1-1	NA	TRBV7-8	CASSLGRRGTEAFF	TGTGCCAGCAGCTTAGGACGGCGGGGCACTGAAGCTTTCTTT
NA	TRBJ1-3	NA	TRBV7-2	CASSLREISGNTIYF	TGTGCCAGCAGCTTGAGGGAGATATCTGGAAACACCATATATTTT
NA	TRBJ1-1	NA	TRBV12-5	CASGLVISGINTEAFF	TGTGCTAGTGGTTTAGTAATCTCGGGGATCAACACTGAAGCTTTCTTT
NA	TRBJ2-3	NA	TRBV2	CASSVLSTDTQYF	TGTGCCAGCAGTGTGCTAAGCACAGATACGCAGTATTTT
TRBD2	TRBJ2-1	NA	TRBV4-2	CASSQPGAGGLYNEQFF	TGTGCCAGCAGCCAACCGGGAGCGGGGGGGCTTTACAATGAGCAGTTCTTC
NA	TRBJ1-6	few	TRBV2	CASTIGGIGSPLHF	TGTGCCAGCACCATCGGGGGGATCGGATCACCCCTCCACTTT